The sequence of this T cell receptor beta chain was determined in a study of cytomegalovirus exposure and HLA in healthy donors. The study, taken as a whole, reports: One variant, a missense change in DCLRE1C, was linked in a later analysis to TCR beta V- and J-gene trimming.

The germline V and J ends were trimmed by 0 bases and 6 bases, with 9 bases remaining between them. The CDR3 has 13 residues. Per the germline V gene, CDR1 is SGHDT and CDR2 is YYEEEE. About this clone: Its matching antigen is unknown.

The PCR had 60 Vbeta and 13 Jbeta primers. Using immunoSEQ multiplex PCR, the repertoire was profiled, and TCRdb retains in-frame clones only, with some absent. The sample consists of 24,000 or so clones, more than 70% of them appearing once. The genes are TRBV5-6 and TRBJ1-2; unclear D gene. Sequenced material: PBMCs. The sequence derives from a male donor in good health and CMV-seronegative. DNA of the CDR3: TGTGCCAGCAGCTTGGGGCGAGGCGATGGCTACACCTTC. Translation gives CASSLGRGDGYTF.